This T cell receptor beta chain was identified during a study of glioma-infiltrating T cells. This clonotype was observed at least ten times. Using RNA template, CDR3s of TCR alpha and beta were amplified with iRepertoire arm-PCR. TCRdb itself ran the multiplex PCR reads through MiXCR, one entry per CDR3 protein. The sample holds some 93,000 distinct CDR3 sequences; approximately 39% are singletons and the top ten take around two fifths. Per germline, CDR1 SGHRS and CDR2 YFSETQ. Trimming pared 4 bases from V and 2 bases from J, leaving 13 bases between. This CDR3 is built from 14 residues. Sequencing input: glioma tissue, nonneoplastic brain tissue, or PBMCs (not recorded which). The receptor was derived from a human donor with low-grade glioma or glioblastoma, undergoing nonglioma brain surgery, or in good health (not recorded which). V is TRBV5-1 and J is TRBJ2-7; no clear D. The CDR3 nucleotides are TGCGCCAGCAGCGTACGACTGGGTCCCTACGAGCAGTACTTC. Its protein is CASSVRLGPYEQYF.